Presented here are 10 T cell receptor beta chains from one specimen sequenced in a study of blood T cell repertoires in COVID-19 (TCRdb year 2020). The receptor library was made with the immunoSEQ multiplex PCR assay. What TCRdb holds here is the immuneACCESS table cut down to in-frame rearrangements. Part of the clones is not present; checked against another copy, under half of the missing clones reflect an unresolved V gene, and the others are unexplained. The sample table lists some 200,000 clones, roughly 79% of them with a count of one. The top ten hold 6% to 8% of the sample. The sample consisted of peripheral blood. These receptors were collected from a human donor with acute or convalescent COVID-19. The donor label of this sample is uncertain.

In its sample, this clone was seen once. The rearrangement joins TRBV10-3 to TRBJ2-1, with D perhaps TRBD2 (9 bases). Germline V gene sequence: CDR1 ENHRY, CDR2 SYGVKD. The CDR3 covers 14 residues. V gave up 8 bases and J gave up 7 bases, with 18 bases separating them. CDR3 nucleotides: TGTGCCATCGCGGGGGGGACAGGCGAGAATGAGCAGTTCTTC. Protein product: CAIAGGTGENEQFF.

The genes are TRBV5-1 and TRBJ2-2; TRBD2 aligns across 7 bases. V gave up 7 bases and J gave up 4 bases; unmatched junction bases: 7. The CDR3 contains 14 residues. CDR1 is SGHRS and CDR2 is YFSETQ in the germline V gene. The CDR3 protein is CASSPGGSTGELFF. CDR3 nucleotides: TGCGCCAGCTCCCCCGGCGGGAGCACCGGGGAGCTGTTTTTT.

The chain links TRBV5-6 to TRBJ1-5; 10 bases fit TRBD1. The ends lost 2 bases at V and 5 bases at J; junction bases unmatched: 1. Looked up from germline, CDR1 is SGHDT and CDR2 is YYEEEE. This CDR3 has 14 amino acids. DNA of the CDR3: TGTGCCAGCAGCTTTGGACAGGGGGATCAGCCCCAGCATTTT. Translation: CASSFGQGDQPQHF. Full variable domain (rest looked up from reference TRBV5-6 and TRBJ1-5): DAGVTQSPTHLIKTRGQQVTLRCSPKSGHDTVSWYQQALGQGPQFIFQYYEEEERQRGNFPDRFSGHQFPNYSSELNVNALLLGDSALYLCASSFGQGDQPQHFGDGTRLSIL.

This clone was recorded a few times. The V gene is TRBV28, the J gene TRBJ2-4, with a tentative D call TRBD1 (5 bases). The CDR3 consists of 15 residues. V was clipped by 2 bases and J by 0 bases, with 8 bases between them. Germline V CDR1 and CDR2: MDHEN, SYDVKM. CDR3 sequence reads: CASSLTQGAKNIQYF. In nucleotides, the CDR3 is TGTGCCAGCAGTTTAACCCAGGGAGCCAAAAACATTCAGTACTTC.

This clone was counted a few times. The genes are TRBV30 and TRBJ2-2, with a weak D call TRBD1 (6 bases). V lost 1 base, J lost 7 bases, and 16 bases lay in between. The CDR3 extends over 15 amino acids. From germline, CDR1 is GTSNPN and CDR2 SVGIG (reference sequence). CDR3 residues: CAWSGLTGLIGELFF. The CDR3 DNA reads TGTGCCTGGAGTGGCCTTACAGGGTTGATCGGGGAGCTGTTTTTT.

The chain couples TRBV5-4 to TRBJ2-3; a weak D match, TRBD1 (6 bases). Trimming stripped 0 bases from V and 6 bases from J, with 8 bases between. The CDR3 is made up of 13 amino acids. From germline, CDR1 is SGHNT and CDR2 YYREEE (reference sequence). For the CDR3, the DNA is TGTGCCAGCAGCTTGGCAGGGGATGATACGCAGTATTTT. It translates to CASSLAGDDTQYF.

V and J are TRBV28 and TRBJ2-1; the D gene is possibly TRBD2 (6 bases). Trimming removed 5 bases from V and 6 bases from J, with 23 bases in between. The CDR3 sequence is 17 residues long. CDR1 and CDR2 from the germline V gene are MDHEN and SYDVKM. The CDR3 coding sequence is TGTGCCAGCAGTCAGGGACTTGACCGCCTGGGGGGCAATGAGCAGTTCTTC. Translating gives CASSQGLDRLGGNEQFF.

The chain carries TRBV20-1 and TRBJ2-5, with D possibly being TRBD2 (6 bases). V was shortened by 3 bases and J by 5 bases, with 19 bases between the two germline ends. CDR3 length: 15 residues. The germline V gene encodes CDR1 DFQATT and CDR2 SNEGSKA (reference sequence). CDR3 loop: CSASLGLAAGETQYF. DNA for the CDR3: TGCAGTGCTAGTCTCGGATTAGCGGCTGGTGAGACCCAGTACTTC.

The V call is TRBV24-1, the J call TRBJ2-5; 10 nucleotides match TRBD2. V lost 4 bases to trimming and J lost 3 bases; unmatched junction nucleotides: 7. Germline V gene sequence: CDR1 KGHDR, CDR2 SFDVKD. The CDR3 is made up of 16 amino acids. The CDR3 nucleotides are TGTGCCACCAGTGACCCCGGGACTAGCGTAAAAGAGACCCAGTACTTC. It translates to CATSDPGTSVKETQYF.

As DNA, the CDR3 is TGTGCCAGCAGCTTAGTGGGGACTGCACCATTCGATACGCAGTATTTT. It is translated as CASSLVGTAPFDTQYF. This sequence joins TRBV11-1 and TRBJ2-3; D is perhaps TRBD2 (6 bases). The V and J ends lost 1 base and 6 bases respectively, with 17 bases between them. The CDR3 totals 16 residues. Germline CDR1 is SGHAT and CDR2 is FQDESV (reference sequence).